The sequence of this T cell receptor (beta chain) was determined in a study of T cell responses to AZD1222 COVID-19 vaccine. V shed 0 bases and J shed 6 bases, with 11 bases lying between them. CDR1 is MGHRA, CDR2 YSYEKL, per germline. The CDR3 contains 15 residues. Profiled with immunoSEQ multiplex PCR; TCRdb holds only in-frame clones, not every one. The table has under 150,000 clones, around 94% seen once; the top ten hold over 8.5%. Remarks on this clone: Its target is unknown.

Study conclusions and caveats: The donor group comprised mostly white British people and more females; the analysis possibly underestimated clonal diversity.

V and J are TRBV4-1 and TRBJ2-2; D call uncertain. The receptor's source is an adult who received the AZD1222 COVID-19 vaccine. The source was peripheral blood, collected 28 days after the second AZD1222 dose. CDR3 in DNA: TGCGCCAGCAGCCAAGATGTCGCCTCGTCCGGGGAGCTGTTTTTT. This sequence encodes CASSQDVASSGELFF.